This TCR beta chain was sequenced during a study of human T cells and chemical hapten exposure. Study-level background: Each patch test put 0.01% DPC on the upper back, and results were read at 6 days.

Specified time point: patch test 1, 2 weeks after DPC sensitization. Treatment: therapeutic diphenylcyclopropenone sensitization with weekly scalp DPC. Germline CDR1 reads ENHRY; CDR2 reads SYGVKD. CDR3 length: 12 residues. The ends were cut back, 2 bases at V and 10 bases at J, with 6 bases in the middle. General study results and limits: Expanded TCRs made up significantly more big CDR3 similarity clusters than controls did. Positively correlated with patch test score were the counts of PT1 expanded TCRs.

To note about this clonotype: Its antigen remains unidentified.

TCRdb reprocessed the RACE reads with MiXCR, giving one entry per CDR3 protein. Here the sample spans about 340,000 distinct CDR3 sequences, 6% to 8.5% being singletons. The V and J genes are TRBV10-3 and TRBJ1-6; D is uncertain. The specimen was whole blood, collected in connection with sensitization to the hapten diphenylcyclopropenone (DPC). This receptor was taken from a woman aged 18-35 years with alopecia areata. Some clones in this sample may be carry-over from other donors' samples. CDR3 sequence: CAISEGPSPLHF. For the CDR3, the DNA is TGTGCCATCAGTGAGGGGCCATCACCCCTCCACTTT.